One sample yielded the 29 T cell receptor beta chains listed below, sequenced in a study of PD-1 blockade in classical Hodgkin lymphoma. Time point reported: cycle 4 day 1 (C4D1), after less than 7 weeks of nivolumab. Every patient relapsed after autologous stem cell transplantation, and brentuximab vedotin exposure varied. TCRdb's table, derived via immunoSEQ multiplex PCR, lists solely in-frame clones and lacks some. In the table there are about 15,000 clones, less than 70% of which are singletons. Source: peripheral blood mononuclear cells (PBMCs), taken before the fourth cycle of nivolumab. These TCRs come from a human donor with classical Hodgkin lymphoma.

This clone came up once. The chain recombines TRBV29-1 with TRBJ2-6; D possibly corresponds to TRBD1 (6 bases). Trimming shortened V by 6 bases and J by 0 bases, and 21 bases separated the two germline ends. Germline V gene sequence: CDR1 SQVTM, CDR2 ANQGSEA. CDR3 length equals 18 residues. In DNA, the CDR3 is TGCAGCGTCTTACATTCTGACAGGCGCCTCTCTGGGGCCAACGTCCTGACTTTC. Translated, it gives CSVLHSDRRLSGANVLTF.

The V gene is TRBV6-6, the J gene TRBJ2-1; no firm D call. V gave up 5 bases and J gave up 6 bases, with 8 bases separating them. The germline gives CDR1 MNHNY, CDR2 SVGAGI (reference sequence). The CDR3 spans 12 residues. CDR3 in amino acids: CASSLSLNEQFF. The CDR3 bases are TGTGCCAGCAGTCTCAGTCTCAATGAGCAGTTCTTC.

V is TRBV10-3 and J is TRBJ2-5; a weak D match, TRBD2 (5 bases). The assigned J gene may be wrong: the sequence end matches TRBJ2-7 better. The germline V gene encodes CDR1 ENHRY and CDR2 SYGVKD. The CDR3 spans 12 residues. The CDR3 sequence: CAISGYGDEQYF. The CDR3 DNA follows: TGTGCCATCAGTGGCTACGGGGACGAGCAGTACTTC.

This clone showed up just a few times. The chain couples TRBV9 to TRBJ2-7, with D perhaps assigned TRBD1 or TRBD2 (5 bases each). The CDR3 has 16 residues. Germline V gene data show CDR1 as SGDLS and CDR2 as YYNGEE. V was shortened by 4 bases and J by 1 base, with 18 bases between the two germline ends. CDR3 bases: TGTGCCAGCAGCATTTCAGGGACGGCTAGGTCCTACGAGCAGTACTTC. Residues: CASSISGTARSYEQYF.

The DNA of the CDR3 is TGTGCCAGCACGGCAGGGATGGGAGTCCACAATGAGCAGTTCTTC. It is translated as CASTAGMGVHNEQFF. The rearrangement links TRBV28 to TRBJ2-1; TRBD1 or TRBD2 may be the D gene (5 bases each). The V gene's germline CDR1 is MDHEN and CDR2 SYDVKM. CDR3 length: 15 amino acids. V lost 7 bases, J lost 5 bases, and 18 bases lay in between.

Only a few counts were recorded for this clone. V gene TRBV30 combines with J gene TRBJ1-2; tentative D call: TRBD1 (5 bases). The germline V and J ends were trimmed by 1 base and 8 bases, with 11 bases remaining between them. Per germline, CDR1 GTSNPN and CDR2 SVGIG (reference sequence). The CDR3 consists of 12 residues. CDR3 DNA sequence: TGTGCCTGGAGTGCTCTGAACAGGGGCTACACCTTC. Its protein is CAWSALNRGYTF.

V usage is TRBV19 and J usage is TRBJ2-1; 7 bases fit TRBD1. The V gene's germline CDR1 is LNHDA and CDR2 SQIVND (reference sequence). Trimming took 5 bases from V and 2 from J; bases not matched to a gene: 6. This CDR3 comprises 15 residues. The CDR3 region is CASSPSTGTYNEQFF. The DNA for the CDR3 is TGTGCCAGTAGTCCGTCGACAGGGACCTACAATGAGCAGTTCTTC.

This clone has more than one count but fewer than ten. The chain has TRBV27 and TRBJ1-5; D unresolved. Trimming left V 2 bases short and J 1 base short, with 9 bases between. Germline assignment: CDR1 MNHEY and CDR2 SMNVEV (reference sequence). The CDR3 length is 15 residues. Written as DNA, the CDR3 is TGTGCCAGCAGTTTAGACGGATCAAGCAATCAGCCCCAGCATTTT. It translates to CASSLDGSSNQPQHF.

This chain joins TRBV18 and TRBJ2-1; D possibly corresponds to TRBD2 (6 bases). Trimming left V 4 bases short and J 3 bases short, with 19 bases between. The CDR3 is made up of 17 amino acids. Germline loops: CDR1 KGHSH, CDR2 LQKENI. The CDR3 DNA is TGTGCCAGCTCACTCCCGGGGGATAGGCGAGGCTACAATGAGCAGTTCTTC. It codes for CASSLPGDRRGYNEQFF.

J is TRBJ1-5 and V is TRBV2; D uncertain. Germline CDR1 SNHLY, CDR2 FYNNEI. The CDR3 length is 13 residues. V was shortened by 4 bases and J by 5 bases, with 9 bases between the two germline ends. The CDR3 spells CASSGRRDQPQHF. In DNA form, the CDR3 reads TGTGCCAGCAGTGGAAGGAGGGATCAGCCCCAGCATTTT.

This sequence joins TRBV28 and TRBJ2-3; tentative D call: TRBD2 (5 bases). This CDR3 spans 14 amino acids. Germline V gene lookup returns CDR1 MDHEN and CDR2 SYDVKM. Trimming left V 4 bases short and J 7 bases short, with 15 bases between. The CDR3 protein is CASSYTRASNTQYF. As DNA, the CDR3 is TGTGCCAGCAGTTACACTAGGGCATCCAATACGCAGTATTTT.

The chain uses TRBV7-2 and TRBJ1-1, with a tentative D call TRBD1 (6 bases). V lost 1 base, J lost 1 base, and 13 bases lay in between. Looked up from germline, CDR1 is SGHTA and CDR2 is FQGNSA. The length of the CDR3 is 16 residues. The CDR3 bases are TGTGCCAGCAGCTTAGGCCCCACAGGGTGGAACACTGAAGCTTTCTTT. This gives the protein CASSLGPTGWNTEAFF.

This chain joins TRBV7-9 and TRBJ2-7, with TRBD2 identical over 10 bases. V lost 5 bases, J lost 2 bases, and 6 bases stayed unmatched. This CDR3 has 15 amino acids. Per the germline V gene, CDR1 is SEHNR and CDR2 is FQNEAQ (reference sequence). The CDR3 is CASSRTSGNPYEQYF. CDR3 coding DNA: TGTGCCAGCAGCCGGACTAGCGGAAATCCCTACGAGCAGTACTTC.

Note on this clone: A read error may be the cause here, since a much bigger clone is one base away. At the DNA level, this CDR3 is encoded by other sequences in the same sample as well. The chain has TRBV6-1 and TRBJ2-7; D gene ambiguous. This CDR3 is 15 amino acids long. Germline V gene sequence: CDR1 MNHNS, CDR2 SASEGT. The CDR3 reads CASSETALNSYEQYF. The DNA of the CDR3 is TGCGCCAGCAGTGAAACAGCTCTAAACTCCTACGAGCAGTACTTC.

This clone was detected only a few times. The chain employs TRBV27 and TRBJ2-3; TRBD2 matches 7 bases. CDR3 size: 16 residues. The germline gives CDR1 MNHEY, CDR2 SMNVEV (reference sequence). The trim removed 3 bases at V and 3 bases at J, leaving 9 bases unmatched. The CDR3 DNA follows: TGTGCCAGCAGTTTGGTTCGGGAGGCGGGAACAGATACGCAGTATTTT. As protein: CASSLVREAGTDTQYF.

This chain joins TRBV5-1 and TRBJ2-3, with D possibly being TRBD2 (6 bases). CDR1 is SGHRS, CDR2 YFSETQ, per germline. The CDR3 length is 14 residues. With 4 bases removed from V and 6 bases from J, the gap between germline ends came to 15 bases. Here the CDR3 DNA reads TGCGCCAGCAGCGGGGGGTCGACCTTCGATACGCAGTATTTT. Its translation: CASSGGSTFDTQYF.

The rearrangement links TRBV7-6 to TRBJ2-5; perhaps D is TRBD1 or TRBD2 (5 bases each). From germline, CDR1 is SGHVS and CDR2 FNYEAQ. Deletions cut 5 bases from V and 5 bases from J, with 9 bases between. This CDR3 has 12 residues. The CDR3 DNA is TGTGCCAGCAGCATCTGGGGGGAGACCCAGTACTTC. It encodes CASSIWGETQYF.

This chain connects TRBV18 to TRBJ2-1, with TRBD1 matching 9 bases. Per germline, CDR1 KGHSH and CDR2 LQKENI. V shed 5 bases and J 5 bases; nucleotides not matched to a gene: 7. The CDR3 runs to 15 residues. DNA for the CDR3: TGTGCCAGCTCATCTAGACAGGGGGTCCACAATGAGCAGTTCTTC. Amino acids: CASSSRQGVHNEQFF.

This clone turned up a few times. The chain employs TRBV6-6 and TRBJ2-6, with 10 nucleotides matching TRBD1. V shed 6 bases, J shed 4 bases, and the junction held 6 bases outside the gene matches. The CDR3 extends over 16 amino acids. The germline CDR1 and CDR2 sequences are MNHNY and SVGAGI (reference sequence). The DNA for the CDR3 is TGTGCCAGCAGCACCGGGACAGGGGCCGGGGCCAACGTCCTGACTTTC. This gives the protein CASSTGTGAGANVLTF.

CDR3 amino acids: CASSLASTGVDEQYF. The CDR3 region has the DNA TGCGCCAGCAGCTTGGCCAGCACAGGAGTCGACGAGCAGTACTTC. The V call is TRBV5-1, the J call TRBJ2-7; tentative D call: TRBD1 (5 bases). Per germline, CDR1 SGHRS and CDR2 YFSETQ. Trimming removed 0 bases from V and 5 bases from J, with 15 bases in between. CDR3 size: 15 residues.

The rearrangement uses TRBV7-6 and TRBJ2-1; TRBD2 matches at 8 bases. The CDR3 is 17 residues long. After removal of 5 bases from V and 7 bases from J, the junction contained 16 bases not matched to a gene. Germline lookup yields CDR1 SGHVS and CDR2 FNYEAQ. This chain's CDR3 is CASSNGLAGWSGNEQFF. CDR3 coding DNA: TGTGCCAGCAGCAACGGATTAGCGGGGTGGTCTGGGAATGAGCAGTTCTTC.

This clone occurred a few times. The V and J genes are TRBV10-3 and TRBJ2-7; 7 bases line up with TRBD1. The CDR3 has 15 residues. Germline-derived CDR1 and CDR2 are ENHRY and SYGVKD. V shed 2 bases, J shed 2 bases, and the junction held 6 bases outside the gene matches. CDR3 sequence (DNA): TGTGCCATCAGTGAGGAATGGGACAGACCCTACGAGCAGTACTTC. It translates to CAISEEWDRPYEQYF.

V is TRBV5-1 and J is TRBJ1-5; TRBD1 agrees at 10 bases. Germline CDR1 reads SGHRS; CDR2 reads YFSETQ. J gave up 6 bases and V 5 bases, and 5 bases lay outside the gene matches. The CDR3 extends over 14 amino acids. CDR3: CASRFGQGGQPQHF. The CDR3 bases are TGCGCCAGCAGATTCGGACAGGGGGGTCAGCCCCAGCATTTT.

The chain has TRBV30 and TRBJ2-1; the D is unclear. The V end was cut by 3 bases, the J end by 5 bases, with 14 bases between. The CDR3 contains 14 residues. The germline V gene has CDR1 GTSNPN and CDR2 SVGIG (reference sequence). The CDR3 reads CAWSMPSRNNEQFF. CDR3 nucleotide sequence: TGTGCCTGGAGCATGCCGTCCAGAAACAATGAGCAGTTCTTC.

The chain couples TRBV27 to TRBJ1-2, with D unclear. Trimming pared 0 bases from V and 10 bases from J, leaving 12 bases between. The germline V gene has CDR1 MNHEY and CDR2 SMNVEV (reference sequence). The CDR3 covers 13 residues. The CDR3, as DNA: TGTGCCAGCAGTTTATCAGGGATGACCCACTACACCTTC. Its translation is CASSLSGMTHYTF.

The CDR3 nucleotides are TGTGCCAGCAGCTGGTCCCTGGACGAAAAACTGTTTTTT. It is translated as CASSWSLDEKLFF. The chain uses TRBV7-9 and TRBJ1-4; the D is unclear. The CDR3 has 13 residues. Germline values: CDR1 SEHNR, CDR2 FQNEAQ (reference sequence). V lost 4 bases and J 8 bases, leaving 11 bases between the germline ends.

The chain has TRBV7-9 and TRBJ2-1, with 7 bases that match TRBD2. The CDR3 consists of 16 residues. J was trimmed by 5 bases and V by 1 base; bases with no gene match: 8. Germline assignment: CDR1 SEHNR and CDR2 FQNEAQ (reference sequence). This CDR3 is CASSLETSLGNNEQFF. DNA of the CDR3: TGTGCCAGCAGCTTAGAGACTAGCCTGGGGAACAATGAGCAGTTCTTC.

V usage is TRBV7-2 and J usage is TRBJ2-1; D remains ambiguous. The V end was cut by 1 base, the J end by 6 bases, with 10 bases between. This CDR3 is 14 amino acids long. CDR1 is SGHTA and CDR2 is FQGNSA in the germline V gene. CDR3 sequence (DNA): TGTGCCAGCAGCTTAGTTACCGGTCCCAATGAGCAGTTCTTC. Its translation: CASSLVTGPNEQFF.

This sequence joins TRBV6-1 and TRBJ2-5; D might be TRBD1 (6 bases). Deletions cut 3 bases from V and 6 bases from J, with 11 bases between. This CDR3 spans 13 amino acids. Germline V lookup: CDR1 MNHNS, CDR2 SASEGT. The CDR3 nucleotides read TGTGCCAGCAGTGACAGGGGCTTAAAGACCCAGTACTTC. This sequence encodes CASSDRGLKTQYF.